The 29 T cell receptor beta chains listed next were all sequenced from one sample in a study of T cells after yellow fever vaccination. MiXCR, applied by TCRdb to the 5' RACE reads, yields one record per CDR3 protein. The repertoire holds approximately 74,000 distinct CDR3 sequences, approximately 7% seen once, with roughly 33% in the top ten. Sample: CD8+ T cells sorted from PBMCs, taken less than 6 days after the first yellow fever vaccination. The receptor source for this set is a young man who received the YFV17D yellow fever vaccine.

This clonotype has ten or more counts. This chain uses TRBV7-2 with TRBJ2-7; 8 bases are shared with TRBD1. Germline values: CDR1 SGHTA, CDR2 FQGNSA. V was pared by 3 bases and J by 7 bases, with 8 bases of the junction left unmatched. This CDR3 region has 14 residues. The CDR3 DNA sequence: TGTGCCAGCAGCTTGGGACAGGCCTACGTGGAGCAGTACTTC. Amino acids: CASSLGQAYVEQYF. Full variable domain (remainder filled in from reference TRBV7-2 and TRBJ2-7): GAGVSQSPSNKVTEKGKDVELRCDPISGHTALYWYRQSLGQGLEFLIYFQGNSAPDKSGLPSDRFSAERTGGSVSTLTIQRTQQEDSAVYLCASSLGQAYVEQYFGPGTRLTVT.

This clonotype was counted ten times or more. The J gene is TRBJ2-7, the V gene TRBV5-1; TRBD1 aligns across 7 bases. The trim removed 3 bases at V and 4 bases at J, leaving 7 bases unmatched. This CDR3 is built from 14 residues. Germline lookup yields CDR1 SGHRS and CDR2 YFSETQ. CDR3 in amino acids: CASSYETGRYEQYF. For the CDR3, the DNA is TGCGCCAGCAGCTATGAGACAGGGCGGTACGAGCAGTACTTC.

This clonotype was counted at least ten times. The J gene is TRBJ2-7, the V gene TRBV6-5; tentatively, D is TRBD1 (6 bases). Germline V lookup: CDR1 MNHEY, CDR2 SVGAGI. Trimming took 0 bases from V and 7 from J, leaving 16 bases between them. The CDR3 sequence is 15 residues long. This CDR3 is CASSYSRGPPGEQYF. For the CDR3, the DNA is TGTGCCAGCAGTTACTCCAGGGGTCCTCCGGGAGAGCAGTACTTC.

This clonotype was recorded a few times. The gene calls are TRBV10-2 and TRBJ2-7; D unresolved. CDR3 length: 13 amino acids. CDR1 is WSHSY, CDR2 SAAADI, per germline. Trimming pared 5 bases from V and 4 bases from J, leaving 12 bases between. CDR3 region: CASSLLGTYEQYF. The CDR3 DNA follows: TGCGCCAGCAGTTTATTAGGAACTTACGAGCAGTACTTC.

This clonotype was seen at least ten times. The rearrangement links TRBV7-8 to TRBJ2-5; D call uncertain. This CDR3 is 15 amino acids long. Looked up from germline, CDR1 is SGHVS and CDR2 is FQNEAQ. Trimming stripped 5 bases from V and 2 bases from J, with 15 bases between. The DNA for the CDR3 is TGTGCCAGCAGCCCTCGTCCCCCCCTGCAAGAGACCCAGTACTTC. Translated, it gives CASSPRPPLQETQYF.

Only a few counts were recorded for this clonotype. The chain combines TRBV7-9 with TRBJ2-5; D is perhaps TRBD1 (5 bases). The CDR3 is made up of 13 amino acids. V gave up 5 bases and J gave up 4 bases, with 11 bases separating them. Per germline, CDR1 SEHNR and CDR2 FQNEAQ (reference sequence). The CDR3 sequence: CASSNDRGETQYF. Here the CDR3 DNA reads TGTGCCAGCAGCAACGACAGAGGAGAGACCCAGTACTTC.

Concerning this clonotype: A much larger clone differs from this one at a single base, so this may be a read error. The rearrangement links TRBV4-2 to TRBJ2-5; 9 positions match TRBD2. With 0 bases clipped from V and 5 bases from J, the junction kept 4 bases outside the gene matches. Germline V gene sequence: CDR1 LGHNA, CDR2 YNFKEQ. This CDR3 has 15 amino acids. The CDR3 region is CASSQDYSGGETQYF. CDR3 bases: TGTGCCAGCAGCCAAGACTATAGCGGGGGCGAGACCCAGTACTTC.

In this sample, this clonotype turned up a few times. J is TRBJ2-1 and V is TRBV2, with TRBD1 matching 9 bases. CDR3 size: 17 residues. Looked up from germline, CDR1 is SNHLY and CDR2 is FYNNEI. After removal of 6 bases from V and 4 bases from J, the junction contained 13 bases not matched to a gene. The CDR3 DNA reads TGTGCCAGCAGCGTAGGGGACAGGGTGGGGGTATACAATGAGCAGTTCTTC. This gives the protein CASSVGDRVGVYNEQFF.

The V call is TRBV4-1, the J call TRBJ2-4; D not resolved. V lost 2 bases and J lost 0, with 8 bases in between. This CDR3 has 15 amino acids. Per germline, CDR1 MGHRA and CDR2 YSYEKL. The CDR3: CASSQIYLAKNIQYF. The CDR3 region has the DNA TGCGCCAGCAGCCAAATATATCTAGCCAAAAACATTCAGTACTTC.

This clonotype was detected a few times. The chain combines TRBV27 with TRBJ2-3; weak D call: TRBD1 (7 bases). Germline V lookup: CDR1 MNHEY, CDR2 SMNVEV (reference sequence). The CDR3 sequence is 15 residues long. The V end lost 7 bases, the J end lost 6 bases, and 20 bases lay between the germline ends. The CDR3 nucleotides are TGTGCCAGCACCCTAAGTGGAGGGGGCCTCGATACGCAGTATTTT. Its protein is CASTLSGGGLDTQYF.

This sequence joins TRBV7-2 and TRBJ2-4; perhaps D is TRBD1 or TRBD2 (5 bases each). Germline loops: CDR1 SGHTA, CDR2 FQGNSA. The germline V and J ends were trimmed by 5 bases and 8 bases, with 19 bases remaining between them. The length of the CDR3 is 15 residues. The DNA of the CDR3 is TGTGCCAGCAGCCTTAGCCTCGACCGGGACGACATTCAGTACTTC. Residues: CASSLSLDRDDIQYF. Variable domain in full (rest from reference TRBV7-2 and TRBJ2-4): GAGVSQSPSNKVTEKGKDVELRCDPISGHTALYWYRQSLGQGLEFLIYFQGNSAPDKSGLPSDRFSAERTGGSVSTLTIQRTQQEDSAVYLCASSLSLDRDDIQYFGAGTRLSVL.

This clonotype was observed at least ten times. V is TRBV12-3 or TRBV12-4 and J is TRBJ1-1; a possible D gene is TRBD1 (6 bases). The CDR3 has 13 residues. V dropped 6 bases and J dropped 1 base, with 9 bases sitting between them. The CDR3 loop reads CASSPGANTEAFF. DNA of the CDR3: TGTGCCAGCAGCCCAGGGGCGAACACTGAAGCTTTCTTT.

The chain carries TRBV2 and TRBJ2-3; D is unclear. The CDR3 is 14 amino acids. Germline loops: CDR1 SNHLY, CDR2 FYNNEI. Trimming pared 9 bases from V and 1 base from J, leaving 14 bases between. The CDR3: CASYSGDGTDTQYF. The DNA of the CDR3 is TGTGCCAGTTACTCTGGGGATGGCACAGATACGCAGTATTTT. The variable domain in full, with the rest retrieved from reference TRBV2 and TRBJ2-3, is EPEVTQTPSHQVTQMGQEVILRCVPISNHLYFYWYRQILGQKVEFLVSFYNNEISEKSEIFDDQFSVERPDGSNFTLKIRSTKLEDSAMYFCASYSGDGTDTQYFGPGTRLTVL.

This clonotype has at least ten counts. The CDR3, as DNA: TGTGCCAGCAGCTTAGGATCTTTGGTCGGGGAGCTGTTTTTT. This codes for CASSLGSLVGELFF. This chain links TRBV11-2 with TRBJ2-2; unclear D gene. CDR3 length: 14 amino acids. CDR1 and CDR2 from the germline V gene are SGHAT and FQNNGV. Trimming pared 1 base from V and 7 bases from J, leaving 10 bases between. The complete variable domain, with remaining parts taken from reference TRBV11-2 and TRBJ2-2, reads EAGVAQSPRYKIIEKRQSVAFWCNPISGHATLYWYQQILGQGPKLLIQFQNNGVVDDSQLPKDRFSAERLKGVDSTLKIQPAKLEDSAVYLCASSLGSLVGELFFGEGSRLTVL.

This clonotype was counted between two and nine times. The chain recombines TRBV20-1 with TRBJ2-7; TRBD2 aligns across 8 bases. Germline CDR1 DFQATT, CDR2 SNEGSKA (reference sequence). The CDR3 is 15 residues long. The V segment lost 0 bases and the J segment 0 bases; nucleotides outside the gene matches: 4. CDR3 DNA sequence: TGCAGTGCTAGAGATTACGGGGGGGCCTCCTACGAGCAGTACTTC. Protein: CSARDYGGASYEQYF.

This clonotype was found a few times. V is TRBV7-2 and J is TRBJ2-7; 15 positions match TRBD2. V dropped 4 bases and J dropped 3; count of bases not matched to a gene: 1. The CDR3 runs to 15 residues. Germline lookup yields CDR1 SGHTA and CDR2 FQGNSA. The CDR3 region has the DNA TGTGCCAGCAGCTGGGGACTAGCGGGGGGCTACGAGCAGTACTTC. The encoded protein is CASSWGLAGGYEQYF.

In this sample, this clonotype turned up many times. This chain connects TRBV19 to TRBJ1-1, with a possible D match to TRBD1 (5 bases). CDR3 size: 14 residues. In germline, CDR1 is LNHDA, CDR2 SQIVND (reference sequence). The ends were cut back, 1 base at V and 1 base at J, with 7 bases in the middle. CDR3 in DNA: TGTGCCAGTAGTATAGCAGGGTCGAACACTGAAGCTTTCTTT. Protein sequence: CASSIAGSNTEAFF.

This clonotype was counted ten times or more. V is TRBV28 and J is TRBJ2-7; a possible D gene is TRBD2 (6 bases). There are 16 residues in the CDR3. V lost 5 bases and J lost 3, with 20 bases in between. The germline CDR1 and CDR2 sequences are MDHEN and SYDVKM. CDR3 amino acids: CASSTKDAGLFYEQYV. DNA of the CDR3: TGTGCCAGCAGTACCAAGGATGCGGGACTTTTCTACGAGCAGTACGTC.

Many counts were recorded for this clonotype. This sequence joins TRBV5-1 and TRBJ1-1; tentatively, D is TRBD1 (6 bases). The CDR3 consists of 14 residues. The V and J ends lost 4 bases and 1 base respectively, with 11 bases between them. Germline CDR1 is SGHRS and CDR2 is YFSETQ. As DNA, the CDR3 is TGCGCCAGCAGCATCTCGACAGGGAACACTGAAGCTTTCTTT. Residues: CASSISTGNTEAFF.

The sample holds a few counts of this clonotype. The gene calls are TRBV10-2 and TRBJ2-5, with D possibly TRBD1 on 5 matching bases. CDR1 is WSHSY, CDR2 SAAADI, per germline. The CDR3 consists of 14 residues. V was shortened by 3 bases and J by 5 bases, with 13 bases between the two germline ends. CDR3 residues: CASSDGRGWETQYF. CDR3 DNA sequence: TGCGCCAGCAGTGATGGTAGGGGCTGGGAGACCCAGTACTTC.

Only a few counts were recorded for this clonotype. V gene TRBV21-1 combines with J gene TRBJ2-7. TRBV21-1 is labeled a pseudogene. The CDR3 runs to 16 residues. The CDR3 coding sequence is TGTGCCAGCAGCAAAGTTTATGCGACGGACTCCTACGAGCAGTACGTC. This sequence encodes CASSKVYATDSYEQYV.

This clonotype was seen only a few times. The V call is TRBV6-5, the J call TRBJ1-1; no reliable D call. V was clipped by 2 bases and J by 0 bases, with 4 bases between them. This CDR3 spans 13 amino acids. Germline loops: CDR1 MNHEY, CDR2 SVGAGI. The CDR3 reads CASSYTLNTEAFF. The CDR3 region has the DNA TGTGCCAGCAGTTACACTTTGAACACTGAAGCTTTCTTT.

CDR3 sequence (DNA): TGTGCTAGTGGTCAGATGGGGCAGGGGATACAAGAGACCCAGTACTTC. Residues: CASGQMGQGIQETQYF. V and J are TRBV12-5 and TRBJ2-5, with a possible D match to TRBD1 (6 bases). CDR1 and CDR2 from the germline V gene are LGHNT and FRNRAP. CDR3 length equals 16 residues. V lost 5 bases to trimming and J lost 2 bases, with 18 bases between them. Full variable domain (remainder filled in from reference TRBV12-5 and TRBJ2-5): DARVTQTPRHKVTEMGQEVTMRCQPILGHNTVFWYRQTMMQGLELLAYFRNRAPLDDSGMPKDRFSAEMPDATLATLKIQPSEPRDSAVYFCASGQMGQGIQETQYFGPGTRLLVL.

This clonotype has ten or more counts. This chain joins TRBV7-6 and TRBJ2-7; 10 bases are shared with TRBD1. The germline gives CDR1 SGHVS, CDR2 FNYEAQ. The CDR3 has 15 amino acids. V was clipped by 5 bases and J by 3 bases; unmatched bases: 7. The CDR3 here is CASSRDRGRIYEQYV. In DNA form, the CDR3 reads TGTGCCAGCAGCCGTGACAGGGGGCGAATCTACGAGCAGTACGTC.

This clonotype occurred many times. The chain joins TRBV7-6 to TRBJ1-5; D unresolved. V was clipped by 1 base and J by 1 base, with 17 bases between them. This CDR3 has 18 residues. Per germline, CDR1 SGHVS and CDR2 FNYEAQ. Written as DNA, the CDR3 is TGTGCCAGCAGCTTAGGAGGAGGCAGCCGTTTGAGCAATCAGCCCCAGCATTTT. Amino acids: CASSLGGGSRLSNQPQHF.

This clonotype came up many times. The V gene is TRBV7-2, the J gene TRBJ1-2, with D unresolved. The CDR3 loop spans 15 amino acids. Germline CDR1 reads SGHTA; CDR2 reads FQGNSA. V lost 0 bases, J lost 5 bases, and 13 bases lay in between. CDR3 amino acids: CASSLALTLGYGYTF. The CDR3 coding sequence is TGTGCCAGCAGCTTAGCTCTCACTCTGGGATATGGCTACACCTTC.

This clonotype was observed many times. This sequence joins TRBV7-8 and TRBJ2-7; no firm D call. This CDR3 region has 14 residues. V dropped 4 bases and J dropped 2 bases, with 12 bases sitting between them. Germline CDR1 and CDR2: SGHVS and FQNEAQ. The CDR3 region has the DNA TGTGCCAGCAGCTCCCGGACGGATACCTACGAGCAGTACTTC. This translates into CASSSRTDTYEQYF. Supplemented by reference TRBV7-8 and TRBJ2-7, the full variable domain reads GAGVSQSPRYKVAKRGQDVALRCDPISGHVSLFWYQQALGQGPEFLTYFQNEAQLDKSGLPSDRFFAERPEGSVSTLKIQRTQQEDSAVYLCASSSRTDTYEQYFGPGTRLTVT.

This clonotype was counted ten times or more. This sequence joins TRBV5-5 and TRBJ2-7; a possible D gene is TRBD1 (5 bases). CDR1 and CDR2 (germline): SGHKS, YYEKEE (reference sequence). This CDR3 is 14 amino acids long. The ends were cut back, 2 bases at V and 6 bases at J, with 15 bases in the middle. The CDR3 bases are TGTGCCAGCAGCTTACGGGCAGGGTCAGGCGAGCAGTACTTC. Its translation: CASSLRAGSGEQYF.

The gene calls are TRBV12-3 or TRBV12-4 and TRBJ2-1; D remains unclear. CDR3 size: 18 residues. Trimming cost V 3 bases and J 5 bases, with 23 bases left between them. CDR3 nucleotides: TGTGCCAGCAGTTTTGGAGTTGGCCTCCCGGATGGGGACAATGAGCAGTTCTTC. Translation gives CASSFGVGLPDGDNEQFF.